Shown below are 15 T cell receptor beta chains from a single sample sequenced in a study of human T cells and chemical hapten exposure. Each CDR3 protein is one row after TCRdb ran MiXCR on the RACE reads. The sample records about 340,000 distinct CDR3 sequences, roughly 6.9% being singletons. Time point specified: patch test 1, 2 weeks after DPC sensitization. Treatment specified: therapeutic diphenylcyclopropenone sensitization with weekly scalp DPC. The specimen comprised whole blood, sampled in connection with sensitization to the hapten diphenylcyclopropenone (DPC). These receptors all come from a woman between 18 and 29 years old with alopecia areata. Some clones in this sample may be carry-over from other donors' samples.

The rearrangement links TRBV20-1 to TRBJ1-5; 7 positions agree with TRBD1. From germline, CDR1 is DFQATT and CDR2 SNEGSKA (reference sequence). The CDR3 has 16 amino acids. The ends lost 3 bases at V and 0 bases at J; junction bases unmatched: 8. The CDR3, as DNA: TGCAGTGCTAGCCGTCGACAGGGATCTAGCAATCAGCCCCAGCATTTT. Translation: CSASRRQGSSNQPQHF.

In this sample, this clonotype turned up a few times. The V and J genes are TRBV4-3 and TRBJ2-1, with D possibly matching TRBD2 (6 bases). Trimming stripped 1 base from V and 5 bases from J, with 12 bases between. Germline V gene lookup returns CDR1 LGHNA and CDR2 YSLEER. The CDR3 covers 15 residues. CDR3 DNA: TGCGCCAGCAGCCAAGTCGGGGGTGCCCACAATGAGCAGTTCTTC. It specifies CASSQVGGAHNEQFF.

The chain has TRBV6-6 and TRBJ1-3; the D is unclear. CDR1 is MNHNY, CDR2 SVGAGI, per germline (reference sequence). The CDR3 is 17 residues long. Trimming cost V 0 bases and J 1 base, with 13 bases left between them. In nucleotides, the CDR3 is TGTGCCAGCAGTTACTCCCCCACAGCGAGGTCTGGAAACACCATATATTTT. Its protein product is CASSYSPTARSGNTIYF.

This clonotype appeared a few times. The DNA for the CDR3 is TGTGCCAGCAGTTTCCAGACTAGCGGGGGGGCCGAGCAGTACTTC. This encodes CASSFQTSGGAEQYF. This sequence joins TRBV27 and TRBJ2-7, with TRBD2 matching over 14 bases. Germline loops: CDR1 MNHEY, CDR2 SMNVEV (reference sequence). The V gene end was trimmed by 3 bases and the J gene end by 6 bases; junction bases not matched to a gene: 4. The CDR3 is 15 residues long.

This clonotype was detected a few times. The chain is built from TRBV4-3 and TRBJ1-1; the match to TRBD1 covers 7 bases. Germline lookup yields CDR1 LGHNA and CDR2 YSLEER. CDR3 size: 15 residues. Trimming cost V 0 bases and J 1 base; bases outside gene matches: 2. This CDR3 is CASSQDRQGNTEAFF. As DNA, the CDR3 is TGCGCCAGCAGCCAAGATAGACAGGGGAACACTGAAGCTTTCTTT.

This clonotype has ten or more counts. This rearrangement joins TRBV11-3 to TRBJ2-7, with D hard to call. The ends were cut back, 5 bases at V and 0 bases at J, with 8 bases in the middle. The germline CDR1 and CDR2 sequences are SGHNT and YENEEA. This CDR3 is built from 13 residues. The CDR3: CASSHGPSYEQYF. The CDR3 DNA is TGTGCCAGCAGCCATGGACCCTCCTACGAGCAGTACTTC.

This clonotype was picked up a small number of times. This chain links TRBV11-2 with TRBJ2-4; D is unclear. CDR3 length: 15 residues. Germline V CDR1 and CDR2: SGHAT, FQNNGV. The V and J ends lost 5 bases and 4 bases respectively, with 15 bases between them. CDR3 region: CASSKISPAKNIQYF. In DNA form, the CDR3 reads TGTGCCAGCAGCAAAATTAGTCCAGCTAAAAACATTCAGTACTTC.

CDR3 sequence: CASSALGGGYGYTF. The CDR3, as DNA: TGTGCCAGCAGTGCGCTGGGAGGGGGATACGGCTACACCTTC. The chain recombines TRBV9 with TRBJ1-2; possibly TRBD1 for D (6 bases). Germline V lookup: CDR1 SGDLS, CDR2 YYNGEE. The CDR3 is 14 amino acids. Between the trimmed V and J ends, which lost 5 bases and 8 bases, there was a span of 19 bases. The variable domain in full, with the rest retrieved from reference TRBV9 and TRBJ1-2, is DSGVTQTPKHLITATGQRVTLRCSPRSGDLSVYWYQQSLDQGLQFLIQYYNGEERAKGNILERFSAQQFPDLHSELNLSSLELGDSALYFCASSALGGGYGYTFGSGTRLTVV.

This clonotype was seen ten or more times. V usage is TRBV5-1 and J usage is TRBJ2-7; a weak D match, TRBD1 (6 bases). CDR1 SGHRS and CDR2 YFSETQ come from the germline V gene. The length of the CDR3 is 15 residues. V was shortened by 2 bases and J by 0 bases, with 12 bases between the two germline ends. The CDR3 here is CASSFGGLSSYEQYF. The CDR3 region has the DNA TGCGCCAGCAGCTTTGGGGGCCTGAGCTCCTACGAGCAGTACTTC.

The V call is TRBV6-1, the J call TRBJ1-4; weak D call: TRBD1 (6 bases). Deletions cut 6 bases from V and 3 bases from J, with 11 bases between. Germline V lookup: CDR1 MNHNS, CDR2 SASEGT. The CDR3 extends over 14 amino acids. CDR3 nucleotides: TGTGCCAGCAGCAAAACAGGGTCTAATGAAAAACTGTTTTTT. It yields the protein CASSKTGSNEKLFF.

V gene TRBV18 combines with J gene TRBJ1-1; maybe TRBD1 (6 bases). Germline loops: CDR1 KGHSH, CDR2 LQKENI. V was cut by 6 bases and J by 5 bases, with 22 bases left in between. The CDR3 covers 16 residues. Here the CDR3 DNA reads TGTGCCAGCTCGCCGGGACAATCCCTCCGGGGAACTGAAGCTTTCTTT. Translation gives CASSPGQSLRGTEAFF.

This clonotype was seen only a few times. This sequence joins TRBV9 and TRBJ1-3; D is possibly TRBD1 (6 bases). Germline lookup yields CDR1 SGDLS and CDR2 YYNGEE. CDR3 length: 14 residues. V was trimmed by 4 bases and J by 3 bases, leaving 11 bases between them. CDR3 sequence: CASSSRGGGNTIYF. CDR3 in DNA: TGTGCCAGCAGCTCCCGAGGGGGTGGAAACACCATATATTTT. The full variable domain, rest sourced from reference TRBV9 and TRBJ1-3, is DSGVTQTPKHLITATGQRVTLRCSPRSGDLSVYWYQQSLDQGLQFLIQYYNGEERAKGNILERFSAQQFPDLHSELNLSSLELGDSALYFCASSSRGGGNTIYFGEGSWLTVV.

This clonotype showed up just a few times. CDR3 loop: CASSYGTLSTDTQYF. As DNA, the CDR3 is TGTGCCAGCAGTTACGGGACACTTAGCACAGATACGCAGTATTTT. The chain is built from TRBV6-5 and TRBJ2-3, with D perhaps matching TRBD1 (6 bases). Germline CDR1 and CDR2: MNHEY and SVGAGI. Trimming took 2 bases from V and 0 from J, leaving 9 bases between them. This CDR3 contains 15 residues.

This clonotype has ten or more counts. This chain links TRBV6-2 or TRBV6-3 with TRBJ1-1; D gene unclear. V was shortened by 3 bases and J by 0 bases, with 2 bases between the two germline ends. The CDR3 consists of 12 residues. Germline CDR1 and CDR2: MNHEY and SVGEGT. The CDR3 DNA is TGTGCCAGCAGTTATATGAACACTGAAGCTTTCTTT. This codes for CASSYMNTEAFF.

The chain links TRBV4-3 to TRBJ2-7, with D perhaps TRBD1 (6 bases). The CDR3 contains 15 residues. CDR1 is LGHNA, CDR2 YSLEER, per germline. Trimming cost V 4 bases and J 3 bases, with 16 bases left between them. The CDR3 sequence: CASSPITGSYYEQYF. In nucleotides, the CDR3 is TGCGCCAGCAGCCCGATAACAGGGAGTTACTACGAGCAGTACTTC.